This TCR beta chain was recovered during a study of CD8 T cells in Susac syndrome. When the RNA was reverse transcribed, random hexamers were used with an input of roughly 0.5 to 1 ug. A single record per CDR3 protein comes from TCRdb applying MiXCR to the immunoSEQ multiplex PCR reads. The table has over 150,000 distinct CDR3 sequences, around 96% seen once. Germline V gene sequence: CDR1 MDHEN, CDR2 SYDVKM. The CDR3 runs 14 residues. The V and J ends lost 2 bases and 4 bases respectively, with 9 bases between them. This TCR was recovered from a human donor with Susac syndrome. The chain joins TRBV28 to TRBJ2-1; D is possibly TRBD2 (5 bases). The sequencing input was CD4+ T cells from PBMCs. As DNA, the CDR3 is TGTGCCAGCAGTTTAGCGGGTCGGTACAATGAGCAGTTCTTC. Translation gives CASSLAGRYNEQFF.